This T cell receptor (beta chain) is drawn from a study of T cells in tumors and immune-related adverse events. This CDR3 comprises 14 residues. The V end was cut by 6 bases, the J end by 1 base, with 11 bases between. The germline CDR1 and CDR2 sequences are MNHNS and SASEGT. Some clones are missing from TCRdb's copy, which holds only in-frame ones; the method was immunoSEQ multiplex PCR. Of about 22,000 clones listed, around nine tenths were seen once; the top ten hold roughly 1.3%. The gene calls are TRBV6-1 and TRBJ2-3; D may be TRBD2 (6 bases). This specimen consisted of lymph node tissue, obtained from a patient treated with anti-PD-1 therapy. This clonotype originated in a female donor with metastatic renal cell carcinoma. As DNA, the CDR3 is TGTGCCAGCAGGGGAGGCGTCCGCACAGATACGCAGTATTTT. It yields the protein CASRGGVRTDTQYF.